This entry features one T cell receptor (beta chain) sequence. What it binds is unknown. This CDR3 is built from 15 residues. V dropped 5 bases and J dropped 4 bases, with 18 bases sitting between them. Per germline, CDR1 SGHVS and CDR2 FQNEAQ. This sample was taken from a study of T cell responses to AZD1222 COVID-19 vaccine. Study conclusions and caveats: Clonal diversity was possibly underestimated, and the donors were mostly white British, with more females.

Measured with immunoSEQ multiplex PCR; TCRdb has only the in-frame clones, and not every one. The sample contains around 120,000 clones, under 90% of which appear only once. V gene TRBV7-8 combines with J gene TRBJ2-7; D might be TRBD1 (9 bases). The clonotype originates from an adult in good health. The sequencing used peripheral blood, collected on day 0 of AZD1222 vaccination. CDR3 amino acids: CASSREGTGLYEQYF. The CDR3 nucleotides are TGTGCCAGCAGCCGGGAGGGGACAGGGTTATACGAGCAGTACTTC.